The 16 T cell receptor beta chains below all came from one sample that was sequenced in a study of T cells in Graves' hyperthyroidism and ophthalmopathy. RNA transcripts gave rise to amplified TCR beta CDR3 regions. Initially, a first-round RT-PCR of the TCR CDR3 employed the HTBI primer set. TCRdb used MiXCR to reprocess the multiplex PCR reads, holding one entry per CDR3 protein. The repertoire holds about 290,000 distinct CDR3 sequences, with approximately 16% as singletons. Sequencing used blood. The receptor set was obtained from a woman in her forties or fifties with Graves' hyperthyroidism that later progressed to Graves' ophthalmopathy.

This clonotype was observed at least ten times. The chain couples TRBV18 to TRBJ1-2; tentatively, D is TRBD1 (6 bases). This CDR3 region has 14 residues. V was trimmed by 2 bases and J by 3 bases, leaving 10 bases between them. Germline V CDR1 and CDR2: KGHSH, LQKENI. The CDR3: CASSPGGPDYGYTF. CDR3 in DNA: TGTGCCAGCTCACCAGGGGGCCCAGACTATGGCTACACCTTC.

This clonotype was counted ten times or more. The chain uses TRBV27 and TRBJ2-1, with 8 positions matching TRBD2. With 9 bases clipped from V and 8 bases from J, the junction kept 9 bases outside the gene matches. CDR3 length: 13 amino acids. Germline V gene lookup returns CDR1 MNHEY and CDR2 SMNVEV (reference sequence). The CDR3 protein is CASRGTSLDEQFF. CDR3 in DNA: TGTGCCAGTCGGGGGACTAGTCTCGATGAGCAGTTCTTC.

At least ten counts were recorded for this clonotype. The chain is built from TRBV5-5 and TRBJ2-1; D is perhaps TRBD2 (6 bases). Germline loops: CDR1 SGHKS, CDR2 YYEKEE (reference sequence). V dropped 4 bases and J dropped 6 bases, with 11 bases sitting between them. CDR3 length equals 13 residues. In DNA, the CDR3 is TGTGCCAGCAGCCGGGACTTTCTCAATGAGCAGTTCTTC. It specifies CASSRDFLNEQFF.

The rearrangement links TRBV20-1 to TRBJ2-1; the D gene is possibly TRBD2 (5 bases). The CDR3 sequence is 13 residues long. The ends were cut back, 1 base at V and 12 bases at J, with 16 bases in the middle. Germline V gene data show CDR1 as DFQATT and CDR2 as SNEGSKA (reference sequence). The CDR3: CSARVPTGGGQFF. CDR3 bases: TGCAGTGCTAGAGTCCCGACTGGAGGCGGGCAGTTCTTC.

As DNA, the CDR3 is TGTGCCAGCAGCCAAGATGGGACTAGCGGGAACCATGAGCAGTTCTTC. Translation gives CASSQDGTSGNHEQFF. The chain couples TRBV3-1 to TRBJ2-1, with 13 bases lining up with TRBD2. The V and J ends lost 0 bases and 8 bases, in that order; junction bases with no gene match: 4. From germline, CDR1 is LGHDT and CDR2 YNNKEL (reference sequence). The CDR3 runs 16 residues.

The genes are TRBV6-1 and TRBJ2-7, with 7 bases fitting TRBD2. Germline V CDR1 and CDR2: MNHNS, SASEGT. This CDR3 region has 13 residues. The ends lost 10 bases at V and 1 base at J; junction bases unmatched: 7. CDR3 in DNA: TGTGCCACTCCCTGGGAGGGTTCCTACGAGCAGTACTTC. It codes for CATPWEGSYEQYF.

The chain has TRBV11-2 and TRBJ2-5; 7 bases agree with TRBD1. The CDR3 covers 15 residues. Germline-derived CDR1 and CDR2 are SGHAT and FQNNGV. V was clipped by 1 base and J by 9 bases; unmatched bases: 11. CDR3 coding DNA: TGTGCCAGCAGCTTAGGGACAGGACATCTTTTCTCCCAGTACTTC. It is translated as CASSLGTGHLFSQYF.

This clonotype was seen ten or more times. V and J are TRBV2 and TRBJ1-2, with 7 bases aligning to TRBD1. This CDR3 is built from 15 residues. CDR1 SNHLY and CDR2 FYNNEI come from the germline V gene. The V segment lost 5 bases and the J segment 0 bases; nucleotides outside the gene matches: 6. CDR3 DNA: TGTGCCAGCAGTCAGGAGACAGGGTCTAACTATGGCTACACCTTC. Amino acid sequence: CASSQETGSNYGYTF.

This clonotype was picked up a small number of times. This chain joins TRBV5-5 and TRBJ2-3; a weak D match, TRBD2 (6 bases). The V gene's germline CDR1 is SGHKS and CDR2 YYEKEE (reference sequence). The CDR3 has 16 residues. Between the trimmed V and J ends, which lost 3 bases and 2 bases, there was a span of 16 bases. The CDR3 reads CASSWPLAGTTDTQYF. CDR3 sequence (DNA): TGTGCCAGCAGCTGGCCACTAGCAGGTACCACAGATACGCAGTATTTT. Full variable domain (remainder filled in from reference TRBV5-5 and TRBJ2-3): DAGVTQSPTHLIKTRGQQVTLRCSPISGHKSVSWYQQVLGQGPQFIFQYYEKEERGRGNFPDRFSARQFPNYSSELNVNALLLGDSALYLCASSWPLAGTTDTQYFGPGTRLTVL.

The chain's CDR3 is CASSGLQGFTNEQFF. DNA for the CDR3: TGTGCCAGCAGCGGTTTACAGGGCTTCACTAATGAGCAGTTCTTC. V is TRBV7-9 and J is TRBJ2-1, with a possible D match to TRBD1 (6 bases). With 5 bases removed from V and 7 bases from J, the gap between germline ends came to 18 bases. The CDR3 runs 15 residues. CDR1 SEHNR and CDR2 FQNEAQ come from the germline V gene (reference sequence).

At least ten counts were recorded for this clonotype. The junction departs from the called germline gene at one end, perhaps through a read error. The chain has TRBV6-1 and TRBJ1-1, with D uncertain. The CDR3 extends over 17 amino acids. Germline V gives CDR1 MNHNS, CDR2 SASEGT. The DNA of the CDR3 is TGTGCCAGCAGCGAAGCAATGAGTGAGGGAGGGTGGACTGAAGCTTTCTTT. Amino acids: CASSEAMSEGGWTEAFF.

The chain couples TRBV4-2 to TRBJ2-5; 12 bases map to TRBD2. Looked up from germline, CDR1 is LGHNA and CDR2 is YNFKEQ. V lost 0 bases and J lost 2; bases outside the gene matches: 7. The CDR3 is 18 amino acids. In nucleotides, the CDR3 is TGTGCCAGCAGCCAAGATCTTCTAGCGGGAGGGACGCAAGAGACCCAGTACTTC. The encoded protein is CASSQDLLAGGTQETQYF.

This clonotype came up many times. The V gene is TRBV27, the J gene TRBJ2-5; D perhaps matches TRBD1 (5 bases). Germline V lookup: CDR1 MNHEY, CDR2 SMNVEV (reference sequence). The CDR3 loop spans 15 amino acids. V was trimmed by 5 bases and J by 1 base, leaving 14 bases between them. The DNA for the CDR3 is TGTGCCAGCAGTCCCTCGTTTCAGGGCCAAGAGACCCAGTACTTC. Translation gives CASSPSFQGQETQYF.

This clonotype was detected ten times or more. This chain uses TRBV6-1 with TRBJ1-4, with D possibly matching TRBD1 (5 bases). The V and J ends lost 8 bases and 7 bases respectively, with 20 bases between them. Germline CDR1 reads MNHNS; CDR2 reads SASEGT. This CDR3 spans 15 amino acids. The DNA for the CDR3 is TGTGCCAGCTCCCCAAGGGGCAGGGCTGGTGAAAAACTGTTTTTT. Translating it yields CASSPRGRAGEKLFF.

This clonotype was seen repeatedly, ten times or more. As DNA, the CDR3 is TGTGCCAGCAGCCCCCGGTCGGACACTGAAGCTTTCTTT. Translation gives CASSPRSDTEAFF. V usage is TRBV9 and J usage is TRBJ1-1; no firm D call. Trimming shortened V by 4 bases and J by 3 bases, and 10 bases separated the two germline ends. This CDR3 comprises 13 residues. The V gene's germline CDR1 is SGDLS and CDR2 YYNGEE.

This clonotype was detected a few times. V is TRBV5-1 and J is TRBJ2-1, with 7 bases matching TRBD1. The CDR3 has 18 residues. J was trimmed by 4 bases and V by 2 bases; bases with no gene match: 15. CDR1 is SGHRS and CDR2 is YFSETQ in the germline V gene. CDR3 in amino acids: CASSFPFIQGLSYNEQFF. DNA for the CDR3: TGCGCCAGCAGCTTCCCCTTCATACAGGGGCTCTCATACAATGAGCAGTTCTTC. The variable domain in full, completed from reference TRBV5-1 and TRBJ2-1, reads KAGVTQTPRYLIKTRGQQVTLSCSPISGHRSVSWYQQTPGQGLQFLFEYFSETQRNKGNFPGRFSGRQFSNSRSEMNVSTLELGDSALYLCASSFPFIQGLSYNEQFFGPGTRLTVL.